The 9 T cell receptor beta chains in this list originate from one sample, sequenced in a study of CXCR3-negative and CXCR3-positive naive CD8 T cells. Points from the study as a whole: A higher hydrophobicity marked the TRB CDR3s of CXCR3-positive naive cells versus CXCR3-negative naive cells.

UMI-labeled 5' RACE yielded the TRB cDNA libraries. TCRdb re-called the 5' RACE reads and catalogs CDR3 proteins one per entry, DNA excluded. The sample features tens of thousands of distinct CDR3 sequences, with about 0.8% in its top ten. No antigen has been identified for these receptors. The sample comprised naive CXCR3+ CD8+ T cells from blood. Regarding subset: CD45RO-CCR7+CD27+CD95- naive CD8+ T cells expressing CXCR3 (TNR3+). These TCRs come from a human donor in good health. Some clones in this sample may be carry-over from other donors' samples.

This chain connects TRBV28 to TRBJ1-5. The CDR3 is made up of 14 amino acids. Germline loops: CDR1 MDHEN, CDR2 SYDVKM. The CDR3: CASNPEGINQPQHF.

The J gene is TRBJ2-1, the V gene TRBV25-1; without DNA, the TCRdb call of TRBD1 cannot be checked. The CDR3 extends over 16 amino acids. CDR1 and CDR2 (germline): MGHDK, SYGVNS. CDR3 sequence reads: CASSEGRGGPYNEQFF.

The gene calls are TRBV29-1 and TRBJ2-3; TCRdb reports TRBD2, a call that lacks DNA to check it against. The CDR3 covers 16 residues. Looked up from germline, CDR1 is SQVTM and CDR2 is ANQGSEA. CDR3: CSVQYPGPSPTDTQYF.

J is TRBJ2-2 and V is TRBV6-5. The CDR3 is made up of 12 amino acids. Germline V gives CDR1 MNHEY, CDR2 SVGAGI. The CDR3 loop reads CASSFLSGELFF.

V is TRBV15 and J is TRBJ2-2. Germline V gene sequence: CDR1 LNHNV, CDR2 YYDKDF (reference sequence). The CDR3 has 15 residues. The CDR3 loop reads CATSRRSDPTGELFF.

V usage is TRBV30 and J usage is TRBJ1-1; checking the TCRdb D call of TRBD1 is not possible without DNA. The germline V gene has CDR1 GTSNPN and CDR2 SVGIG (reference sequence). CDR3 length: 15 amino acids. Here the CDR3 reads CAWSVLTGANTEAFF.

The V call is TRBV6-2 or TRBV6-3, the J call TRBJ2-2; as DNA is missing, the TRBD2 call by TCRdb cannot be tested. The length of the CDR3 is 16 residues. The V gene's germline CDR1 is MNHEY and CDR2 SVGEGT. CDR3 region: CASRPTSGGDTGELFF.

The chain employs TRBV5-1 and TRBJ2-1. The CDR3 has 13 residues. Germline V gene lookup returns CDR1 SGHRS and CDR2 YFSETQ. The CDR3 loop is CASSLVQRDEQFF.

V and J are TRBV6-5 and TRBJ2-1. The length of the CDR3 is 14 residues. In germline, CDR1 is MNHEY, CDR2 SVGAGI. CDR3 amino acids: CASNPRAGNNEQFF.